The 11 T cell receptor beta chains below come from one sample, sequenced in a study of blood T cell repertoires in COVID-19. Profiled with immunoSEQ multiplex PCR; TCRdb holds only in-frame clones, not every one. Here the sample spans almost 350,000 clones, more than 70% being singletons. Sequenced: peripheral blood. These receptors all come from a woman in her sixties with COVID-19, enrolled during active disease.

This clone was seen a handful of times. The chain uses TRBV11-2 and TRBJ2-1, with TRBD2 identical over 14 bases. This CDR3 spans 17 amino acids. Germline CDR1 is SGHAT and CDR2 is FQNNGV. After removal of 5 bases from V and 5 bases from J, the junction contained 8 bases not matched to a gene. Here the CDR3 DNA reads TGTGCCAGCAGCCTAGGACTAGCGGGGGGCAACCACAATGAGCAGTTCTTC. Translating gives CASSLGLAGGNHNEQFF.

The V call is TRBV2, the J call TRBJ2-3; 7 bases are a match to TRBD2. The CDR3 covers 12 residues. Germline-derived CDR1 and CDR2 are SNHLY and FYNNEI. Trimming at V came to 8 bases and at J to 4 bases, leaving 3 bases not matched to a gene. Written as DNA, the CDR3 is TGTGCCAGCGGGGGGAGGGCAGATACGCAGTATTTT. Protein: CASGGRADTQYF.

V is TRBV18 and J is TRBJ1-3; D may be TRBD1 (6 bases). Germline V CDR1 and CDR2: KGHSH, LQKENI. This CDR3 is 15 amino acids long. Trimming removed 4 bases at V and 0 bases at J, with 10 bases between. The CDR3 coding sequence is TGTGCCAGCTCACTTTTGGACAGCTCTGGAAACACCATATATTTT. Protein sequence: CASSLLDSSGNTIYF.

The rearrangement links TRBV19 to TRBJ1-2; D remains ambiguous. In germline, CDR1 is LNHDA, CDR2 SQIVND (reference sequence). CDR3 size: 11 residues. Between the trimmed V and J ends, which lost 6 bases and 6 bases, there was a span of 8 bases. The CDR3 sequence: CASRTLDGYTF. CDR3 DNA sequence: TGTGCCAGTAGGACTCTAGATGGCTACACCTTC.

The chain couples TRBV7-9 to TRBJ2-3, with 7 bases aligning to TRBD1. The germline V gene encodes CDR1 SEHNR and CDR2 FQNEAQ (reference sequence). Trimming at V came to 3 bases and at J to 1 base, leaving 7 bases not matched to a gene. The CDR3 runs to 16 residues. CDR3 sequence reads: CASSFTPGQGTDTQYF. CDR3 in DNA: TGTGCCAGCAGCTTCACACCCGGACAGGGCACAGATACGCAGTATTTT.

The gene calls are TRBV9 and TRBJ1-3; TRBD1 might be the D (5 bases). Germline CDR1 SGDLS, CDR2 YYNGEE. Trimming cost V 0 bases and J 0 bases, with 10 bases left between them. The CDR3 is 16 residues long. In DNA form, the CDR3 reads TGTGCCAGCAGCGTAGGACAGTCCTTCTCTGGAAACACCATATATTTT. Its protein is CASSVGQSFSGNTIYF.

This chain connects TRBV11-2 to TRBJ1-5; TRBD1 aligns across 8 bases. With V trimmed by 1 base and J by 6 bases, 5 bases remained unmatched. Germline CDR1 and CDR2: SGHAT and FQNNGV. The CDR3 loop spans 15 amino acids. CDR3 amino acids: CASSLGQGFVQPQHF. The CDR3 DNA follows: TGTGCCAGCAGCTTAGGACAGGGGTTCGTTCAGCCCCAGCATTTT.

The V and J genes are TRBV30 and TRBJ1-1, with D tentatively TRBD1 (6 bases). This CDR3 has 15 amino acids. The ends were cut back, 0 bases at V and 6 bases at J, with 17 bases in the middle. Per germline, CDR1 GTSNPN and CDR2 SVGIG (reference sequence). CDR3 sequence (DNA): TGTGCCTGGAGTGTATTCCCCACAGGGCGGTCTGAAGCTTTCTTT. Translating gives CAWSVFPTGRSEAFF. Based on the CDR3 plus reference TRBV30 and TRBJ1-1, the full variable domain is SQTIHQWPATLVQPVGSPLSLECTVEGTSNPNLYWYRQAAGRGLQLLFYSVGIGQISSEVPQNLSASRPQDRQFILSSKKLLLSDSGFYLCAWSVFPTGRSEAFFGQGTRLTVV.

This chain links TRBV7-9 with TRBJ1-2; 9 nucleotides align to TRBD1. This CDR3 has 15 amino acids. The trim removed 3 bases at V and 6 bases at J, leaving 8 bases unmatched. Per the germline V gene, CDR1 is SEHNR and CDR2 is FQNEAQ (reference sequence). CDR3 residues: CASSFPGQGIDGYTF. The DNA for the CDR3 is TGTGCCAGCAGCTTCCCGGGACAGGGAATAGATGGCTACACCTTC.

Note on this clone: In the same sample, other DNA sequences code for this CDR3. The V call is TRBV6-5, the J call TRBJ1-2; a possible D gene is TRBD1 (6 bases). Germline V CDR1 and CDR2: MNHEY, SVGAGI. V was clipped by 6 bases and J by 1 base, with 9 bases between them. The CDR3 totals 13 residues. The CDR3 DNA reads as TGTGCCAGCAGGAAGGACAGTAACTATGGCTACACCTTC. Protein product: CASRKDSNYGYTF.

This clone has only a few counts. The chain combines TRBV9 with TRBJ2-5; 7 bases match TRBD2. In germline, CDR1 is SGDLS, CDR2 YYNGEE. The CDR3 is 15 amino acids. J lost 5 bases, V lost 4 bases, and 11 bases had no gene match. For the CDR3, the DNA is TGTGCCAGCAGCTCCCATGGGGCGCGGGAGGAGACCCAGTACTTC. It codes for CASSSHGAREETQYF.